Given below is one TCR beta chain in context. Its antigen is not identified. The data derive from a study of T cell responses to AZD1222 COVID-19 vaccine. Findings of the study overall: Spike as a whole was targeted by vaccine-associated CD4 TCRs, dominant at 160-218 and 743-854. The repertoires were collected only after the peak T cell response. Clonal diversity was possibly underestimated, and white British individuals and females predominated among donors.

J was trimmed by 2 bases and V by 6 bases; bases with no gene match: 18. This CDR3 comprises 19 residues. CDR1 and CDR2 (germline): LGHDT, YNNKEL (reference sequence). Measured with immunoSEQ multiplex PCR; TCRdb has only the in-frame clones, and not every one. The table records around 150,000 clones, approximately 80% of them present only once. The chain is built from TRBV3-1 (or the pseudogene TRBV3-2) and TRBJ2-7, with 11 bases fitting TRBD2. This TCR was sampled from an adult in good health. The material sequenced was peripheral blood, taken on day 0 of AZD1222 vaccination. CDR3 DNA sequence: TGTGCCAGCAGAGCAGGTGGCTCTAGCGGGGGGAACTTCGCCTACGAGCAGTACTTC. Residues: CASRAGGSSGGNFAYEQYF.